The sequence of this T cell receptor beta chain was determined in a study of T cell repertoires in cytomegalovirus infection (dated by TCRdb to about 2019). Context from the whole study: Recently identified HLA-C-restricted CMV epitopes, whose presentation resists viral immunomodulation, were targeted by peptide stimulations together with well-studied HLA-B-restricted epitopes. Donor HLA type was relevant to the analysis, as public TCR beta signatures indicated carriage of CMV infection together with the matching HLA type.

The sample's treatment or condition label, in plain terms: in vitro stimulation with specific CMV peptide epitopes to enrich CMV-specific T cells. The research as a whole found: The ex vivo response was dominated by HLA-C-restricted CMV-specific TCR beta clonotypes, which also provided the single most frequent clonotype in two of eight donors. In both this cohort and an independent cohort of several hundred donors, the cumulative frequency of public TCR beta family members distinguished carriers of CMV infection plus the relevant HLA type.

This clonotype was seen a handful of times. It has no known antigen specificity. Base qualities were left out, and no much larger clone turns up one base away. Sequencing relied on an Illumina HiSeq 1500. Clones were called with MiXCR by TCRdb after fastp trimmed the public reads at Q25, and only in-frame beta chains were retained. Rows matching on CDR3 protein sequence are summarized as one entry with the most common DNA and genes. The sample table records hundreds of thousands of distinct CDR3 sequences; under 40% of these occur just once. Roughly 12% of the sample rests with the top ten. The material sequenced was cultured CD8+ T cells from PBMCs, taken from culture after CMV antigen stimulation. This sequence originates from a human donor in good health (CMV status not recorded). Some clones in this sample may be carry-over from other donors' samples.

The DNA sequence is TGTGCCACCAGGATACCGGGGGGGCTCGGGAATGAGCAGTTCTTC. It translates to CATRIPGGLGNEQFF. Rearrangement joined TRBV24-1 to TRBJ2-1, and 8 junctional nucleotides match TRBD2. From the cysteine through the phenylalanine, the CDR3 covers 15 amino acids. The read is trimmed to its CDR3 DNA, 45 bases read in frame from base 1. The germline V end is reduced by 7 bases and the J end by 7 bases; junction bases left unmatched: 11. From the germline V gene, CDR1 is KGHDR and CDR2 is SFDVKD.